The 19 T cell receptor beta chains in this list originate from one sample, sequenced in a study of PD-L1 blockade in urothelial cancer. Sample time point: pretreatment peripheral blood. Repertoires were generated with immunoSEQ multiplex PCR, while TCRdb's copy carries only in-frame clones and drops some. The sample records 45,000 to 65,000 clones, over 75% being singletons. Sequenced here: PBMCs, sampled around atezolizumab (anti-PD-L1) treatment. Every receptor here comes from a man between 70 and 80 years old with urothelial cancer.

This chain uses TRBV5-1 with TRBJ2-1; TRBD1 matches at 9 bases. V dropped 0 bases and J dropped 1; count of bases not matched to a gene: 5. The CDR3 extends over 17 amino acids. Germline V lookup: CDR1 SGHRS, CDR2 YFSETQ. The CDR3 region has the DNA TGCGCCAGCAGCTTGGGATTCGGGACAGGGTCCTACAATGAGCAGTTCTTC. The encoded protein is CASSLGFGTGSYNEQFF.

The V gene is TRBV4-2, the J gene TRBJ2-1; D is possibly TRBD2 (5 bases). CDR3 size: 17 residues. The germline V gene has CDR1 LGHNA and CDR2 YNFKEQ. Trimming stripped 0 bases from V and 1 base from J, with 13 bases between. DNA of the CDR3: TGTGCCAGCAGCCAAGATCAGCTAGCTGAGTCCTACAATGAGCAGTTCTTC. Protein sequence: CASSQDQLAESYNEQFF.

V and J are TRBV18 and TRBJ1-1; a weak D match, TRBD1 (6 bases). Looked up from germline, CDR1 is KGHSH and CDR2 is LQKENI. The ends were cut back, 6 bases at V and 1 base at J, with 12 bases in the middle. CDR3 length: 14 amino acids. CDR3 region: CASSAKQGNTEAFF. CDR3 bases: TGTGCCAGCTCGGCCAAACAGGGGAACACTGAAGCTTTCTTT.

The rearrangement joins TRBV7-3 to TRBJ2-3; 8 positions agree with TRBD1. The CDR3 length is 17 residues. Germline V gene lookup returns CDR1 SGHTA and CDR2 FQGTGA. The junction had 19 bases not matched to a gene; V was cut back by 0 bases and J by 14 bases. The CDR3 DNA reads TGTGCCAGCAGCTTAACAGGGGCAGGGGGCGACAGGAGATACGCGTATTTT. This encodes CASSLTGAGGDRRYAYF. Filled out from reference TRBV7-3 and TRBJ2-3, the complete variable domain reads GAGVSQTPSNKVTEKGKYVELRCDPISGHTALYWYRQSLGQGPEFLIYFQGTGAADDSGLPNDRFFAVRPEGSVSTLKIQRTERGDSAVYLCASSLTGAGGDRRYAYFGPGTRLTVL.

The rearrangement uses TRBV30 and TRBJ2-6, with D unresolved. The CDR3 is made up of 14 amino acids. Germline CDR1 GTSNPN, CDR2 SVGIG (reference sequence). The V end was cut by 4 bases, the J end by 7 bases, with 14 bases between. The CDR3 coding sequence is TGTGCCTGGATGGGCCCCGAGCTAGCCAACGTCCTGACTTTC. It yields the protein CAWMGPELANVLTF.

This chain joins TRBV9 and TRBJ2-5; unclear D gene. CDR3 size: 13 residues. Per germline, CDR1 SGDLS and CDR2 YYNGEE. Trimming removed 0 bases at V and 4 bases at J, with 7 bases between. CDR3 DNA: TGTGCCAGCAGCGTAGCTGGGCCAGAGACCCAGTACTTC. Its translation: CASSVAGPETQYF.

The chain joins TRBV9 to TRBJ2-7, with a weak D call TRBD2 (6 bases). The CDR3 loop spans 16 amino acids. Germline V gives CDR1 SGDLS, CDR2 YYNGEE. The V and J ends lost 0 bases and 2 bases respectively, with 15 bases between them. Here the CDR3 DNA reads TGTGCCAGCAGCGTAGGGTGGAGGGATCGAACCTACGAGCAGTACTTC. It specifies CASSVGWRDRTYEQYF.

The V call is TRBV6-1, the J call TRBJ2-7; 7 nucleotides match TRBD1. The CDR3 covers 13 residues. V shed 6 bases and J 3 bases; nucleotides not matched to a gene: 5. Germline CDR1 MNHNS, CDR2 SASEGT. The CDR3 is CASSADRNYEQYF. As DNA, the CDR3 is TGTGCCAGCAGCGCGGACAGGAACTACGAGCAGTACTTC.

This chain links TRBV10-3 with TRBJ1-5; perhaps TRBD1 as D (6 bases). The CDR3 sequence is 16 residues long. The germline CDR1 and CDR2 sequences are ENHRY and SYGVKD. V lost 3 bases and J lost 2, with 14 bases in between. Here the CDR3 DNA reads TGTGCCATCAGTGACGGAGGGAGGGGGGGCAATCAGCCCCAGCATTTT. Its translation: CAISDGGRGGNQPQHF.

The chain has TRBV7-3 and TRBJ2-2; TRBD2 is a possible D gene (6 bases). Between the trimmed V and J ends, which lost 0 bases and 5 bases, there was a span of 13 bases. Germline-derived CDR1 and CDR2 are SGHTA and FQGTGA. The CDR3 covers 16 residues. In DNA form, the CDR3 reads TGTGCCAGCAGCTTAACGGGGGGAGATAGGACCGGGGAGCTGTTTTTT. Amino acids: CASSLTGGDRTGELFF.

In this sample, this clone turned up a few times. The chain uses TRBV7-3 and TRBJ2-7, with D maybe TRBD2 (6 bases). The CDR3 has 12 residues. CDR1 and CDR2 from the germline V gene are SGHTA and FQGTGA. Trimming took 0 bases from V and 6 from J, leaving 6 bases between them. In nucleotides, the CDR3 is TGTGCCAGCAGCTTAACCGGGGGCGAGCAGTACTTC. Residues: CASSLTGGEQYF.

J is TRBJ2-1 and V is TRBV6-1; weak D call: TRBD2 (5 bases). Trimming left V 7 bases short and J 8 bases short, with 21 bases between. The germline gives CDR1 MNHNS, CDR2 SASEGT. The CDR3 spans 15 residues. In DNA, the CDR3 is TGTGCCAGCAACAGAGCGGAGGCCAGAGGCGATGAGCAGTTCTTC. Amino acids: CASNRAEARGDEQFF.

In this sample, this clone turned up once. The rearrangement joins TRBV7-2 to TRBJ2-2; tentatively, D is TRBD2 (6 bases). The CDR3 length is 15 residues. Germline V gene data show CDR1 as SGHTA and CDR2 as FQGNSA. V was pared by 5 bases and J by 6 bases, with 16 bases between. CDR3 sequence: CASSQDYQQAGELFF. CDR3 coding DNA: TGTGCCAGCAGCCAGGACTACCAGCAGGCCGGGGAGCTGTTTTTT. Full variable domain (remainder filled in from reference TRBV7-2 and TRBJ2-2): GAGVSQSPSNKVTEKGKDVELRCDPISGHTALYWYRQSLGQGLEFLIYFQGNSAPDKSGLPSDRFSAERTGGSVSTLTIQRTQQEDSAVYLCASSQDYQQAGELFFGEGSRLTVL.

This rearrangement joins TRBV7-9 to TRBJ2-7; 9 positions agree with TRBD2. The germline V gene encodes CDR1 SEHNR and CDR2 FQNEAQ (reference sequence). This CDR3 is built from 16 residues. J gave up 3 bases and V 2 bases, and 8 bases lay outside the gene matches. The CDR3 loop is CASSLIEASGIYEQYF. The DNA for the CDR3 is TGTGCCAGCAGCTTAATAGAGGCTAGCGGGATCTACGAGCAGTACTTC.

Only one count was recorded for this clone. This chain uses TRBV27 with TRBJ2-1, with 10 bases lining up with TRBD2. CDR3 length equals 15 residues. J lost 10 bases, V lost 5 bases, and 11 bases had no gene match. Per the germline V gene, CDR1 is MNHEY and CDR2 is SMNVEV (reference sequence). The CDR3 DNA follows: TGTGCCAGCAGTCCCTCGAGCGGGAGGGCCCGGGAGCAGTTCTTC. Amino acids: CASSPSSGRAREQFF.

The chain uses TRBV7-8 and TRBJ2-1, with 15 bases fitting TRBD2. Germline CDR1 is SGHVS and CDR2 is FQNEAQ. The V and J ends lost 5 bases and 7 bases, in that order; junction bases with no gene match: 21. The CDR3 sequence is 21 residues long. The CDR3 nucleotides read TGTGCCAGCAGCCCAAAGTGGACTAGCGGGAGGGCCATGGGAATTTTGAATGAGCAGTTCTTC. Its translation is CASSPKWTSGRAMGILNEQFF.

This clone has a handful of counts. CDR3 residues: CASSPDRDYGYTF. The DNA for the CDR3 is TGTGCCAGCAGCCCTGACAGGGACTATGGCTACACCTTC. The chain is built from TRBV21-1 and TRBJ1-2; TRBD1 is the table's D call, not checked against the DNA. TRBV21-1 is assigned pseudogene status. The CDR3 is 13 amino acids.

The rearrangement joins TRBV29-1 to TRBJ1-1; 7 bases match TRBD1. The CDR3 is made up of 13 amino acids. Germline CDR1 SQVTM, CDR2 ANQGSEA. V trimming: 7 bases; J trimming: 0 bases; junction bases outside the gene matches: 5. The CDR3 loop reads CSALGQLNTEAFF. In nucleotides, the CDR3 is TGCAGCGCCCTGGGACAGTTGAACACTGAAGCTTTCTTT.

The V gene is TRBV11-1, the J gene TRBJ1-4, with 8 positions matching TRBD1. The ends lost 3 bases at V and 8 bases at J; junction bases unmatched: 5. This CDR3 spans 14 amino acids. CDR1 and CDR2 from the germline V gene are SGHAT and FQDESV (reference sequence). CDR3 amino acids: CASSLDRVAEKLFF. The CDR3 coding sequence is TGTGCCAGCAGCTTGGACAGGGTTGCGGAAAAACTGTTTTTT.